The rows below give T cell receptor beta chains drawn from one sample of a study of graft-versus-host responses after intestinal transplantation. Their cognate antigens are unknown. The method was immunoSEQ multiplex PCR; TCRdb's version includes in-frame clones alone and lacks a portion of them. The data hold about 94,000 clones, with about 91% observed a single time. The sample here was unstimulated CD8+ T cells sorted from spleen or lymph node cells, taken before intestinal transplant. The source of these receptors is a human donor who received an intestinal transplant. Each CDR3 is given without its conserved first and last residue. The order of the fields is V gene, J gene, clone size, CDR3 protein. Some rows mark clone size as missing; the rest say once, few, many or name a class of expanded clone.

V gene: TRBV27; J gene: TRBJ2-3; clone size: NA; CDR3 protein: ASSLPYTDTQY
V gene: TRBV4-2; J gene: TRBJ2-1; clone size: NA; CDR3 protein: ASSQTLANEQF
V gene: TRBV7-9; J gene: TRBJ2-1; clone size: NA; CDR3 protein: ASSLSSGSLMDEQF
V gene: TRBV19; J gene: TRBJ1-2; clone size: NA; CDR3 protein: ASSRRAGRGYT
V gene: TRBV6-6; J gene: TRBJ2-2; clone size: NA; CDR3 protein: ASSSGDTGELF
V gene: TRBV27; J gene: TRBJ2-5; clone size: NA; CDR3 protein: ATRDRDETQY
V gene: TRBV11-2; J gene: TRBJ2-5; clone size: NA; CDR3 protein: ASSSGGRGRWETQY
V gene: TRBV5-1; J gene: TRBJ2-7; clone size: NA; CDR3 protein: ASSLDGGSIYEQY
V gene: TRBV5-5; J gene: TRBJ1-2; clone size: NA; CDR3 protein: ASSRQPTGHLHYGYT
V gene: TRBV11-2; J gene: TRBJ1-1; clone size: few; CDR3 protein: ASSLGNGTGGAAF
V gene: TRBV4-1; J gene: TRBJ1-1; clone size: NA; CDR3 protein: ASSQDQRFEAF
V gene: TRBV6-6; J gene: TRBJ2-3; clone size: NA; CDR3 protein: ATGGSTSTDTQY
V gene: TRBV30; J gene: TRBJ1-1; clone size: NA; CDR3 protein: AWRPGGTEAF
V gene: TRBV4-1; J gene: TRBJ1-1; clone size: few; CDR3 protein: ASSPRPGRDTEAF
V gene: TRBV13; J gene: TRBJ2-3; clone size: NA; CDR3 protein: ASSLVGLANTDTQY
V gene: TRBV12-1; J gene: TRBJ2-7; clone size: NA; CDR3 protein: ASSFTGKDSLFFSSYEQY
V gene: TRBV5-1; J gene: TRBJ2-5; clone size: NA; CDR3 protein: ASAGPQGAKKTQY
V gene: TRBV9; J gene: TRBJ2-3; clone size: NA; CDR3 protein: ASSVSPDTQY
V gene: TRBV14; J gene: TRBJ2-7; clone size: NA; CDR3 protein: ASSLKVGTSGREQY
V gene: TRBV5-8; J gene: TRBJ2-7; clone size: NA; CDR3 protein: ASSLVREAYEQY
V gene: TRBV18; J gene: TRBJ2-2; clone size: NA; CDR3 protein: ASSPVFGQDTGELF
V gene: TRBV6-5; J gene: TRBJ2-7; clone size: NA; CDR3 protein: ASAPVGTLIYEQY
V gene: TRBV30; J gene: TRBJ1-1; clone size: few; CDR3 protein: AWSVKGSTEAF
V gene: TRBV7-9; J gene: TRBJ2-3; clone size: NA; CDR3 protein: ASSLVSSSTDTQY
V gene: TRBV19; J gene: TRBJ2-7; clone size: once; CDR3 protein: ASSIDRATNEQY
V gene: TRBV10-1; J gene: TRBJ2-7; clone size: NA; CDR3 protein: ASSYGTEIYEQY
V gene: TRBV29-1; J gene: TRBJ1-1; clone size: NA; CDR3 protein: SVEEGGGTEAF
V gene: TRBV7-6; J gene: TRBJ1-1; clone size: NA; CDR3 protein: ASSLVRYTEAF
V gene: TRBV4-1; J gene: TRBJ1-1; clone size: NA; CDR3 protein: ASSQDTRERTEAF
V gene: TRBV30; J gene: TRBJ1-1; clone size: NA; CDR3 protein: AWSVETGSAEAF
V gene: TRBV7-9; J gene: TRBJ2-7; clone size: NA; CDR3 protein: ASSLAPAGPSYEQY
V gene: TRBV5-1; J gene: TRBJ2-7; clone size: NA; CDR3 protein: ASSLAGEAYEQY
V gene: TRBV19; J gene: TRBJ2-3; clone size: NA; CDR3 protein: ASSMREKDTQY
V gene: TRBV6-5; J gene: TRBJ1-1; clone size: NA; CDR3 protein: ASGDRGTEAF
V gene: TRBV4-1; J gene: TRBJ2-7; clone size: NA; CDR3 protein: ASSQVPGAPYEQY
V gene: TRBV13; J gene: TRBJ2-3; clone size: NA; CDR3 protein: ASSLRHTTDTQY
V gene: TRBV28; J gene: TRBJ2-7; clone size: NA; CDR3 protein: ASSLVLQAVGYEQY
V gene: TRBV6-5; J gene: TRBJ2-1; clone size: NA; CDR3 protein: ASSYRPAGGNEQF
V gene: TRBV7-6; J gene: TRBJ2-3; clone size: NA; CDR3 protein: ASSLGLRGGWWDTQY
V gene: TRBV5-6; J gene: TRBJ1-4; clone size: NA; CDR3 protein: ASSLKEEGEKLF
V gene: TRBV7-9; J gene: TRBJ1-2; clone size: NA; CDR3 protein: ATQHSGRVSPYGYT
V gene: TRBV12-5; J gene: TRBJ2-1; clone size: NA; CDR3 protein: ATGTLYNEQF
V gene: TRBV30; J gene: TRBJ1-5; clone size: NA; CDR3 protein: AWSLGQGAVNHQPQH
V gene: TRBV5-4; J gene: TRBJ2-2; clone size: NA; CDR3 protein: ASSLPGTTPTGELF
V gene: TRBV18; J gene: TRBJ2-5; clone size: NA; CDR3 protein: ASSRAGGPWETQY
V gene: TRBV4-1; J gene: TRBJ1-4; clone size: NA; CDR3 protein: ASSPTGGGNEKLF
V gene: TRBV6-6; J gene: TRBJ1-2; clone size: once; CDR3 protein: ASSYATGDYGYT
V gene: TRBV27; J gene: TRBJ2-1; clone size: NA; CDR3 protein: ASGSLGDRVNEQF
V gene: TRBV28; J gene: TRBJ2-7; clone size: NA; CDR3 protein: ASSRTPGAYEQY
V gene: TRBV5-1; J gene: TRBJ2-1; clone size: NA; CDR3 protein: ASSRTSWIDNEQF